A single sample gave rise to the 5 T cell receptor beta chains below, sequenced in a study of blood T cell repertoires in COVID-19. The repertoire was sequenced with immunoSEQ multiplex PCR; TCRdb's copy has only in-frame clones and lacks some. The repertoire has approximately 300,000 clones, about nine tenths of them found once; the top ten carry approximately 5.5%. Sample: PBMCs or T cells enriched from blood (not recorded which). These receptors all come from a man in his 60s who had recovered from COVID-19.

The chain has TRBV4-2 and TRBJ2-1, with TRBD2 as a possible D gene (5 bases). Trimming shortened V by 1 base and J by 0 bases, and 10 bases separated the two germline ends. This CDR3 has 16 residues. Germline assignment: CDR1 LGHNA and CDR2 YNFKEQ. CDR3 sequence: CASSQGSGSSYNEQFF. CDR3 nucleotides: TGTGCCAGCAGCCAAGGGAGTGGGAGCTCCTACAATGAGCAGTTCTTC.

The chain recombines TRBV9 with TRBJ2-3; a possible D gene is TRBD2 (6 bases). CDR1 and CDR2 (germline): SGDLS, YYNGEE. This CDR3 comprises 15 residues. With 0 bases removed from V and 1 base from J, the gap between germline ends came to 9 bases. The CDR3 DNA is TGTGCCAGCAGCGTAGGTCAGCGGGGCACAGATACGCAGTATTTT. Translating it yields CASSVGQRGTDTQYF.

The V gene is TRBV6-5, the J gene TRBJ2-1; no clear D gene. Germline values: CDR1 MNHEY, CDR2 SVGAGI. V was shortened by 0 bases and J by 12 bases, with 9 bases between the two germline ends. CDR3 length: 12 residues. CDR3 protein: CASSYSMGAQFF. The CDR3 nucleotides are TGTGCCAGCAGTTACTCGATGGGCGCGCAGTTCTTC.

This chain uses TRBV9 with TRBJ2-1; 8 nucleotides agree with TRBD2. V lost 0 bases, J lost 0 bases, and 11 bases stayed unmatched. The CDR3 totals 19 residues. Germline V gene lookup returns CDR1 SGDLS and CDR2 YYNGEE. This CDR3 reads CASSVATLSGGSSYNEQFF. CDR3 in DNA: TGTGCCAGCAGCGTAGCTACGCTGAGCGGGGGAAGCTCCTACAATGAGCAGTTCTTC.

The chain combines TRBV4-1 with TRBJ2-7, with 11 bases lining up with TRBD2. CDR3 size: 16 residues. V was pared by 4 bases and J by 0 bases, with 5 bases of the junction left unmatched. Germline V gene data show CDR1 as MGHRA and CDR2 as YSYEKL. The CDR3: CASSLTSGIISYEQYF. In DNA, the CDR3 is TGCGCCAGCAGCCTGACTAGCGGGATCATCTCCTACGAGCAGTACTTC.